The sequence of this T cell receptor (beta chain) was determined in a study of a mutant IDH1 vaccine in newly diagnosed glioma. The wider study: The patients were given eight vaccinations, one each in weeks 1, 3, 5, 7, 11, 15, 19 and 23. Patients were pretreated with radiotherapy, temozolomide, or both, mostly both.

Time point of the sample: week 5, during vaccination. Topical imiquimod was applied with each vaccine dose, which held 300 ug of mutant IDH1 20-mer peptide. Turning to this clone: The target antigen is unknown.

Sequenced by immunoSEQ multiplex PCR; TCRdb stores in-frame clones only, minus some. The sample shows about 60,000 clones, around 84% of them seen only once. The germline gives CDR1 MRHNA, CDR2 SNTAGT. V was pared by 4 bases and J by 3 bases, with 5 bases of the junction left unmatched. The CDR3 has 16 residues. The V call is TRBV6-4, the J call TRBJ2-2; 10 bases map to TRBD2. Sequencing used PBMCs, obtained from a glioma patient whose treatment included an IDH1 peptide vaccine. The TCR originated in a woman aged 50 to 65 with glioma. The CDR3 region has the DNA TGTGCCAGCAGTGTGCTAGCGGGGGCTGACACCGGGGAGCTGTTTTTT. It yields the protein CASSVLAGADTGELFF.